The subject of this entry is one T cell receptor (beta chain). CDR3 size: 16 residues. Trimming shortened V by 8 bases and J by 1 base, and 20 bases separated the two germline ends. Germline lookup yields CDR1 SEHNR and CDR2 FQNEAQ (reference sequence). The entry originates in a study of T cell changes during pregnancy in multiple sclerosis. Produced via immunoSEQ multiplex PCR; TCRdb's table is partial and in-frame only. The data contain tens of thousands of clones, roughly nine tenths of them singletons. The source is a female donor with multiple sclerosis, enrolled in a pregnancy study. The rearrangement links TRBV7-9 to TRBJ2-5; a possible D gene is TRBD1 (6 bases). This material consisted of peripheral blood, taken before pregnancy. The CDR3 sequence: CASGWTVLDTQETQYF. CDR3 in DNA: TGTGCCAGCGGATGGACAGTTCTGGACACCCAAGAGACCCAGTACTTC.